This record covers a single T cell receptor beta chain. Its target is unknown. The study profiled TCR beta VDJ and CDR3 using genomic DNA as template. MiXCR, run by TCRdb on the reads, gives a single entry per CDR3 protein. The sample contains about 270,000 distinct CDR3 sequences, about 80% of which appear only once. All sequencing subjects had displayed CD8+CD57+ cell expansion on flow cytometry. V lost 1 base to trimming and J lost 6 bases, with 14 bases between them. CDR3 length: 15 residues. This entry belongs to a study of CD8+CD57+ T cells in acquired aplastic anemia. Broader study findings: Some 31 shared CD8+ CDR3s appeared highly expressed within patients' immunodominant clones.

The sequence was collected from a human donor with aplastic anemia. The sequencing input was sorted CD4+, CD8+, or CD8+CD57+ T cells (not recorded which) from PBMCs. This chain connects TRBV12-3 or TRBV12-4 to TRBJ2-3; D may be TRBD1 or TRBD2 (6 bases each). Here the CDR3 reads CASSLGGAGFDTQYF. CDR3 DNA: TGTGCCAGCAGTTTAGGGGGGGCCGGGTTTGATACGCAGTATTTT.